The rows below give T cell receptor beta chains drawn from one sample of a study of shared clonotypes between healthy human individuals. The data were produced by immunoSEQ multiplex PCR, yet TCRdb's version contains in-frame clones alone and is incomplete. The data contain around 690,000 clones, less than 95% of them seen just once; the ten biggest clones take up 30% to 40%. Specimen: memory CD8+ T cells from PBMCs. The receptor source for this set is a man aged 18 to 35 in good health. Some clones in this sample may be carry-over from other donors' samples. CDR3s include the opening cysteine and the closing phenylalanine or tryptophan. A D gene is named only where the DNA matches it firmly. Size is omitted from some rows. Given values are once, few, many or a class for expanded clones.

v_call: TRBV9; cdr3_length: 15; clone_size: -; j_call: TRBJ2-1; d_call: TRBD1; cdr3_aa: CASSVGRDRYNEQFF; cdr3_nt: TGTGCCAGCAGCGTAGGCCGGGACAGGTACAATGAGCAGTTCTTC
v_call: TRBV7-2; cdr3_length: 15; clone_size: -; j_call: TRBJ2-4; d_call: -; cdr3_aa: CASSLVLGAKRIQYF; cdr3_nt: TGTGCCAGCAGCTTAGTCTTAGGAGCTAAACGCATTCAGTACTTC
v_call: TRBV28; cdr3_length: 16; clone_size: once; j_call: TRBJ2-1; d_call: -; cdr3_aa: CASSLWAGGSYNEQFF; cdr3_nt: TGTGCCAGCAGTTTATGGGCCGGCGGCTCCTACAATGAGCAGTTCTTC
v_call: TRBV11-2; cdr3_length: 20; clone_size: once; j_call: TRBJ2-7; d_call: -; cdr3_aa: CASSLEGPLARPLFRNEQYF; cdr3_nt: TGTGCCAGCAGCTTAGAGGGTCCCCTTGCTCGGCCCCTCTTCAGGAACGAGCAGTACTTC
v_call: TRBV27; cdr3_length: 18; clone_size: -; j_call: TRBJ2-7; d_call: TRBD1; cdr3_aa: CASRRRGRNRDRAHEQYF; cdr3_nt: TGTGCCAGTCGGCGGCGGGGTCGAAACCGGGACAGGGCCCACGAGCAGTACTTC
v_call: TRBV2; cdr3_length: 13; clone_size: -; j_call: TRBJ2-7; d_call: -; cdr3_aa: CASSEDLSYEQYF; cdr3_nt: TGTGCCAGCAGTGAAGATCTCTCCTACGAGCAGTACTTC
v_call: TRBV13; cdr3_length: 16; clone_size: -; j_call: TRBJ2-7; d_call: TRBD2; cdr3_aa: CASSLPSGRAPGEQYF; cdr3_nt: TGTGCCAGCAGCCTACCAAGCGGGAGGGCCCCCGGGGAGCAGTACTTC
v_call: TRBV11-2; cdr3_length: 14; clone_size: -; j_call: TRBJ2-1; d_call: -; cdr3_aa: CASSSDWGWNEQFF; cdr3_nt: TGTGCCAGCAGCTCCGATTGGGGATGGAATGAGCAGTTCTTC
v_call: TRBV27; cdr3_length: 12; clone_size: -; j_call: TRBJ2-1; d_call: -; cdr3_aa: CASRTYTDEQFF; cdr3_nt: TGTGCCAGCAGGACATATACGGATGAGCAGTTCTTC
v_call: TRBV29-1; cdr3_length: 16; clone_size: -; j_call: TRBJ2-7; d_call: TRBD1; cdr3_aa: CSVGGQGARPTYEQYF; cdr3_nt: TGCAGCGTTGGGGGACAGGGGGCGCGCCCCACCTACGAGCAGTACTTC
v_call: TRBV6-5; cdr3_length: 12; clone_size: -; j_call: TRBJ2-1; d_call: -; cdr3_aa: CASSFLGDEQFF; cdr3_nt: TGTGCCAGCAGTTTTCTGGGCGATGAGCAGTTCTTC
v_call: TRBV6-1; cdr3_length: 16; clone_size: -; j_call: TRBJ2-7; d_call: -; cdr3_aa: CASSEIFLESSYEQYF; cdr3_nt: TGTGCCAGCAGTGAGATCTTTTTGGAGAGCTCCTACGAGCAGTACTTC
v_call: TRBV6-1; cdr3_length: 15; clone_size: once; j_call: TRBJ2-1; d_call: -; cdr3_aa: CASSEDVSGINEQFF; cdr3_nt: TGTGCCAGCAGTGAAGACGTCAGTGGGATTAATGAGCAGTTCTTC
v_call: TRBV30; cdr3_length: 14; clone_size: -; j_call: TRBJ2-5; d_call: TRBD2; cdr3_aa: CALAGLAGEETQYF; cdr3_nt: TGTGCCCTCGCGGGACTAGCGGGGGAAGAGACCCAGTACTTC
v_call: TRBV9; cdr3_length: 13; clone_size: -; j_call: TRBJ2-7; d_call: -; cdr3_aa: CASSVGFGYEQYF; cdr3_nt: TGTGCCAGCAGCGTAGGTTTTGGCTACGAGCAGTACTTC
v_call: TRBV10-1; cdr3_length: 15; clone_size: -; j_call: TRBJ2-5; d_call: -; cdr3_aa: CASSGPGTPPETQYF; cdr3_nt: TGCGCCAGCAGTGGCCCAGGGACACCTCCAGAGACCCAGTACTTC
v_call: TRBV28; cdr3_length: 14; clone_size: -; j_call: TRBJ2-7; d_call: TRBD2; cdr3_aa: CASSLYGTSDEQYF; cdr3_nt: TGTGCCAGCAGTTTATACGGGACTAGCGACGAGCAGTACTTC
v_call: TRBV29-1; cdr3_length: 10; clone_size: few; j_call: TRBJ1-1; d_call: -; cdr3_aa: CSAYSGEAFF; cdr3_nt: TGCAGCGCCTACTCGGGTGAAGCTTTCTTT
v_call: TRBV7-8; cdr3_length: 15; clone_size: -; j_call: TRBJ2-3; d_call: -; cdr3_aa: CASSLADGGADTQYF; cdr3_nt: TGTGCCAGCAGCTTAGCGGACGGTGGAGCAGATACGCAGTATTTT
v_call: TRBV5-5; cdr3_length: 12; clone_size: -; j_call: TRBJ2-4; d_call: -; cdr3_aa: CASSLGLGIQYF; cdr3_nt: TGTGCCAGCAGCTTGGGGCTCGGCATTCAGTACTTC
v_call: TRBV7-9; cdr3_length: 15; clone_size: many; j_call: TRBJ1-3; d_call: -; cdr3_aa: CASSSSRDSGNTIYF; cdr3_nt: TGTGCCAGCAGCAGTTCCAGGGACTCTGGAAACACCATATATTTT
v_call: TRBV2; cdr3_length: 14; clone_size: -; j_call: TRBJ2-5; d_call: TRBD2; cdr3_aa: CASRLLRGGETQYF; cdr3_nt: TGTGCCAGCAGGCTCCTCCGGGGGGGAGAGACCCAGTACTTC
v_call: TRBV20-1; cdr3_length: 11; clone_size: few; j_call: TRBJ2-2; d_call: -; cdr3_aa: CSAWWTGELFF; cdr3_nt: TGCAGTGCTTGGTGGACCGGGGAGCTGTTTTTT
v_call: TRBV5-1; cdr3_length: 13; clone_size: -; j_call: TRBJ2-1; d_call: -; cdr3_aa: CASSLAPMGEQFF; cdr3_nt: TGCGCCAGCAGCTTGGCACCGATGGGTGAGCAGTTCTTC
v_call: TRBV5-6; cdr3_length: 16; clone_size: -; j_call: TRBJ2-1; d_call: -; cdr3_aa: CASSRPPVSEGSEQFF; cdr3_nt: TGTGCCAGCAGTCGTCCGCCGGTTTCAGAAGGGAGTGAGCAGTTCTTC
v_call: TRBV4-1; cdr3_length: 15; clone_size: -; j_call: TRBJ2-7; d_call: -; cdr3_aa: CASSHILAAQYEQYF; cdr3_nt: TGCGCCAGCAGCCACATCCTCGCGGCACAGTACGAGCAGTACTTC